The 8 T cell receptor beta chains below were found in one sample sequenced in a study of shared clonotypes between healthy human individuals. Measured with immunoSEQ multiplex PCR; TCRdb has only the in-frame clones, and not every one. In the table there are roughly 1,600,000 clones, about 98.5% of which are singletons. Sequences were obtained from naive CD4+ T cells sorted from blood. Subset here: CD45RA+ positively selected. Source of these receptors: a young man in good health.

This sequence joins TRBV18 and TRBJ1-4; TRBD1 matches 8 bases. This CDR3 contains 15 residues. Per germline, CDR1 KGHSH and CDR2 LQKENI. After removal of 0 bases from V and 10 bases from J, the junction contained 7 bases not matched to a gene. This chain's CDR3 is CASSPPAQGAGKLFF. The CDR3 DNA reads as TGTGCCAGCTCACCACCGGCTCAGGGGGCGGGAAAACTGTTTTTT. Based on the CDR3 plus reference TRBV18 and TRBJ1-4, the full variable domain is NAGVMQNPRHLVRRRGQEARLRCSPMKGHSHVYWYRQLPEEGLKFMVYLQKENIIDESGMPKERFSAEFPKEGPSILRIQQVVRGDSAAYFCASSPPAQGAGKLFFGSGTQLSVL.

The genes are TRBV4-1 and TRBJ2-7; D remains unclear. This CDR3 has 13 amino acids. Trimming removed 1 base at V and 5 bases at J, with 9 bases between. Germline lookup yields CDR1 MGHRA and CDR2 YSYEKL. The CDR3 sequence is CASSQVPFHEQYF. The CDR3 coding sequence is TGCGCCAGCAGCCAAGTTCCCTTCCACGAGCAGTACTTC.

CDR3 loop: CASKTTGNEQFF. CDR3 sequence (DNA): TGTGCCAGCAAAACCACAGGGAATGAGCAGTTCTTC. The chain recombines TRBV27 with TRBJ2-1; D is perhaps TRBD1 (6 bases). The CDR3 is 12 residues long. V was trimmed by 7 bases and J by 7 bases, leaving 11 bases between them. CDR1 MNHEY and CDR2 SMNVEV come from the germline V gene (reference sequence).

The chain carries TRBV5-1 and TRBJ2-7; a possible D gene is TRBD2 (5 bases). Per germline, CDR1 SGHRS and CDR2 YFSETQ. The CDR3 runs to 15 residues. Trimming shortened V by 0 bases and J by 2 bases, and 12 bases separated the two germline ends. CDR3 residues: CASSLAGILPYEQYF. CDR3 nucleotides: TGCGCCAGCAGCTTGGCCGGGATACTTCCCTACGAGCAGTACTTC.

This clone showed up just once. This chain uses TRBV7-6 with TRBJ2-2, with D tentatively TRBD1 (6 bases). Germline V gene data show CDR1 as SGHVS and CDR2 as FNYEAQ. The CDR3 has 17 amino acids. Trimming shortened V by 4 bases and J by 6 bases, and 21 bases separated the two germline ends. As DNA, the CDR3 is TGTGCCAGCAGCTCCATAATCAGGGGAAGTCGCGCCGGGGAGCTGTTTTTT. Protein sequence: CASSSIIRGSRAGELFF.

The V and J genes are TRBV4-1 and TRBJ2-1, with no clear D. The germline V gene encodes CDR1 MGHRA and CDR2 YSYEKL. V lost 3 bases and J lost 4, with 4 bases in between. The CDR3 extends over 12 amino acids. CDR3 nucleotides: TGCGCCAGCAGCCACGATTACAATGAGCAGTTCTTC. It specifies CASSHDYNEQFF.

In DNA, the CDR3 is TGTGCCAGCAGCGGGGGCAGGGGACGGTCCAACGAGCAGTACTTC. This encodes CASSGGRGRSNEQYF. V gene TRBV7-6 combines with J gene TRBJ2-7, with D possibly matching TRBD1 (6 bases). The CDR3 totals 15 residues. V lost 5 bases, J lost 5 bases, and 19 bases lay in between. The V gene's germline CDR1 is SGHVS and CDR2 FNYEAQ. Full variable domain (missing parts from reference TRBV7-6 and TRBJ2-7): GAGVSQSPRYKVTKRGQDVALRCDPISGHVSLYWYRQALGQGPEFLTYFNYEAQQDKSGLPNDRFSAERPEGSISTLTIQRTEQRDSAMYRCASSGGRGRSNEQYFGPGTRLTVT.

The genes are TRBV7-8 and TRBJ2-7; possible D gene TRBD2, 6 bases. Germline V gene lookup returns CDR1 SGHVS and CDR2 FQNEAQ. The CDR3 spans 17 residues. V dropped 5 bases and J dropped 1 base, with 21 bases sitting between them. The CDR3 DNA is TGTGCCAGCAGCCCGTGGGGGGTCGTGGAAACTTCCTACGAGCAGTACTTC. Residues: CASSPWGVVETSYEQYF.